This TCR beta chain is drawn from a study of blood T cells in healthy people across ages. Study-wide results and caveats: Diversity was higher, and naive CD4+ cells more numerous, in long-lived donors than in aged donors.

Together with a sample-barcoded 5' primer, a J-beta primer mix was included in a second PCR lasting about 7 to 11 cycles. Via MiXCR, TCRdb re-called the 5' RACE reads, giving one row per CDR3 protein. The sample shows 1.5 million to 1.8 million distinct CDR3 sequences, roughly 43% of them seen only once. Of note for this clonotype: Its antigen remains unidentified.

This CDR3 is 15 amino acids long. The ends lost 6 bases at V and 11 bases at J; junction bases unmatched: 18. From germline, CDR1 is SNHLY and CDR2 FYNNEI. Each donor's blood draw was approximately 10 milliliters of peripheral blood. The clonotype comes from a woman between 18 and 29 years old in good health. The rearrangement joins TRBV2 to TRBJ2-5; TRBD2 agrees at 7 bases. The sample was blood. The CDR3 nucleotides are TGTGCCAGCAGCTCTAGACTAGCCCTAGACAATGAGCAGTACTTC. Amino acid sequence: CASSSRLALDNEQYF.